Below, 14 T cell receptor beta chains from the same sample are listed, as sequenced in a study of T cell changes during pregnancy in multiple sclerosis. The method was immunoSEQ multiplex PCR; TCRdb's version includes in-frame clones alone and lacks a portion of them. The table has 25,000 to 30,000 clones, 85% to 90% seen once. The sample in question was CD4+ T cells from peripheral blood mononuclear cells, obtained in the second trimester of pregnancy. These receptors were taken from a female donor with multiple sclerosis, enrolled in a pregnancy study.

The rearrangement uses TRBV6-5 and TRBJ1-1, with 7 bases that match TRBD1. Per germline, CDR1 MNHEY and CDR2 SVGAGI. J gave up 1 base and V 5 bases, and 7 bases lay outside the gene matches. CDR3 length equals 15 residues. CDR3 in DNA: TGTGCCAGCAGTCAACAGGGGAACGGGAACACTGAAGCTTTCTTT. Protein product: CASSQQGNGNTEAFF.

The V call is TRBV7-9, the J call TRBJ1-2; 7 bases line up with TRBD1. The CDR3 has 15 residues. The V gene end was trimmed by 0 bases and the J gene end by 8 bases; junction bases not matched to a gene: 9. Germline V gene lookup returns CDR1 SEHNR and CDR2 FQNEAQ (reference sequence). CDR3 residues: CASSLAAGGLGGYTF. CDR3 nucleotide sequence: TGTGCCAGCAGCTTAGCGGCAGGGGGGCTCGGAGGCTACACCTTC. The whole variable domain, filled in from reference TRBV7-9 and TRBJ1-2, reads DTGVSQNPRHKITKRGQNVTFRCDPISEHNRLYWYRQTLGQGPEFLTYFQNEAQLEKSRLLSDRFSAERPKGSFSTLEIQRTEQGDSAMYLCASSLAAGGLGGYTFGSGTRLTVV.

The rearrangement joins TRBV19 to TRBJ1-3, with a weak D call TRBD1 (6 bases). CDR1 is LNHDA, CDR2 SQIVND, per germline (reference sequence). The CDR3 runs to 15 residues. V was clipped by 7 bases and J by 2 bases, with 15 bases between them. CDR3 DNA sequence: TGTGCCAGTACGGAACGGACAGTAACTGGAAACACCATATATTTT. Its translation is CASTERTVTGNTIYF. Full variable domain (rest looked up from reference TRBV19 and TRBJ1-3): DGGITQSPKYLFRKEGQNVTLSCEQNLNHDAMYWYRQDPGQGLRLIYYSQIVNDFQKGDIAEGYSVSREKKESFPLTVTSAQKNPTAFYLCASTERTVTGNTIYFGEGSWLTVV.

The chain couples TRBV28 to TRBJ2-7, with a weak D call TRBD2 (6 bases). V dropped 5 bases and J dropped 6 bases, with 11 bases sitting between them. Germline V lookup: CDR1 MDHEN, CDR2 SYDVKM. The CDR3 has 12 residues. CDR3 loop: CASSLAGSEQYF. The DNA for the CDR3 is TGTGCCAGCAGTCTCGCGGGGTCCGAGCAGTACTTC.

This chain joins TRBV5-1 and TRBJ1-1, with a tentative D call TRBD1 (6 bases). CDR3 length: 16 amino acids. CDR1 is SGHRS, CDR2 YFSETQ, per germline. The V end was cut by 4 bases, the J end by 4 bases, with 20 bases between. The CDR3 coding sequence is TGCGCCAGCAGCCCAGACAGGCCCGGTCGGGGCACTGAAGCTTTCTTT. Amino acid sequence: CASSPDRPGRGTEAFF.

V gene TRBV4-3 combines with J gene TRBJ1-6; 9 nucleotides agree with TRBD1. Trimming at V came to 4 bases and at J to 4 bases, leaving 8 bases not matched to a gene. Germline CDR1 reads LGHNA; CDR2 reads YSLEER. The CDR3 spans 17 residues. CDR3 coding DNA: TGCGCCAGCAGCCTCCTGACAGGGGGTTGGTATAATTCACCCCTCCACTTT. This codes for CASSLLTGGWYNSPLHF.

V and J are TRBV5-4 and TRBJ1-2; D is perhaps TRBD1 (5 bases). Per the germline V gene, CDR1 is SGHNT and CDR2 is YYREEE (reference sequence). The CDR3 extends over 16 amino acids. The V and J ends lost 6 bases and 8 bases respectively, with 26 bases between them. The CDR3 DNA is TGTGCCAGCACTGGGGGAGGGCCAGGGCTGGGAGAAGGCTACACCTTC. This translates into CASTGGGPGLGEGYTF.

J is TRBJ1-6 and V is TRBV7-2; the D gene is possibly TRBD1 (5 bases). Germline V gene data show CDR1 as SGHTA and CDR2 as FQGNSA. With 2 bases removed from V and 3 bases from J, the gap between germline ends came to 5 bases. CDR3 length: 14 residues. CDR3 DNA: TGTGCCAGCAGCTTACAGGGCTATAATTCACCCCTCCACTTT. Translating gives CASSLQGYNSPLHF.

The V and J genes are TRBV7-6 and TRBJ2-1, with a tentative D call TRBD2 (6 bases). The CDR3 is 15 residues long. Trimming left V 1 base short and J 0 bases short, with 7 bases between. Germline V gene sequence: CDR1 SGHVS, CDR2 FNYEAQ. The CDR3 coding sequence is TGTGCCAGCAGCTTAGGGAGGGGCTCCTACAATGAGCAGTTCTTC. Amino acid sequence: CASSLGRGSYNEQFF.

The CDR3 nucleotides read TGTGCCAGCAGCTTGGACAGTAACACTGAAGCTTTCTTT. It translates to CASSLDSNTEAFF. The chain combines TRBV7-3 with TRBJ1-1; weak D call: TRBD1 (6 bases). CDR1 SGHTA and CDR2 FQGTGA come from the germline V gene. V gave up 3 bases and J gave up 2 bases, with 7 bases separating them. The CDR3 is 13 amino acids.

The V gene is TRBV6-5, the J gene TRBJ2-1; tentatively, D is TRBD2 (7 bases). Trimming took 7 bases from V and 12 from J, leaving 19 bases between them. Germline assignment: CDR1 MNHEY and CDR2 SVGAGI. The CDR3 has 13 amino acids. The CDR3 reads CASTPFRGGGQFF. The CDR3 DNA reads TGTGCCAGCACCCCTTTCAGGGGCGGGGGGCAGTTCTTC.

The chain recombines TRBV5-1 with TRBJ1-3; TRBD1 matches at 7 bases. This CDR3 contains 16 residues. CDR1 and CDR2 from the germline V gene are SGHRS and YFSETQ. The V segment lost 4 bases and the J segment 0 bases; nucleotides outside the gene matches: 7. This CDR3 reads CASSPGQAGSGNTIYF. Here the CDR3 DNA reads TGCGCCAGCAGCCCTGGACAGGCGGGCTCTGGAAACACCATATATTTT.

The DNA for the CDR3 is TGTGCTTCAGGTGGTCAGGGGGAAAAACTGTTTTTT. Encoded protein: CASGGQGEKLFF. V usage is TRBV19 and J usage is TRBJ1-4, with TRBD1 as a possible D gene (6 bases). This CDR3 is built from 12 residues. Looked up from germline, CDR1 is LNHDA and CDR2 is SQIVND (reference sequence).

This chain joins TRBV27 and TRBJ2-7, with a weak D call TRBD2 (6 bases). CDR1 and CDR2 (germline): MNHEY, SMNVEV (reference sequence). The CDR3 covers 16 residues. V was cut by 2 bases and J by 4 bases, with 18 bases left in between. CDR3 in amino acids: CASSLTVGSGVYEQYF. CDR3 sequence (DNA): TGTGCCAGCAGTTTAACGGTCGGGAGTGGGGTTTACGAGCAGTACTTC.